Listed below are T cell receptor beta chains from one sample, sequenced in a study of cytomegalovirus exposure and HLA in healthy donors. The assay was immunoSEQ multiplex PCR, and TCRdb's table has in-frame clones only and misses some. The sample shows roughly 130,000 clones, approximately 85% of them seen only once. Sequencing input: PBMCs. The receptors shown here come from a boy aged 5-17 years in good health and CMV-seronegative. CDR3s leave out the opening cysteine and the closing phenylalanine or tryptophan. Fields, in order: clone size, J gene, V gene, CDR3 protein. For some rows the clone size is stated as once, few or many, or as a class when expanded; others skip it.

>once|TRBJ2-1|TRBV15
ATSHSPRLAEGQKEQF
>.|TRBJ1-4|TRBV29-1
SVEGPGQMEKKLF
>.|TRBJ2-3|TRBV7-6
ASSPRGTDTQY
>.|TRBJ2-3|TRBV6-1
ASSEAVSGSTDTQY
>.|TRBJ1-3|TRBV2
ASSVDDRFSGNTIY
>once|TRBJ2-7|TRBV7-2
ASSRQGGDYEQY
>.|TRBJ2-7|TRBV18
ASSRGTSDSYEQY
>.|TRBJ1-2|TRBV7-2
ASSSGVYGYT
>.|TRBJ1-5|TRBV15
ATSIRGGIRQPQH
>.|TRBJ2-2|TRBV6-6
ASSPGVSRSTGELF
>.|TRBJ1-5|TRBV7-9
ASSLGDRRNQPQH
>.|TRBJ2-7|TRBV5-6
ASSQILDTPYEQY
>.|TRBJ1-1|TRBV5-5
ASSPGQGGMNTEAF
>.|TRBJ2-7|TRBV9
ASSVGTGRVHEQY
>.|TRBJ1-5|TRBV21-1
ARGREGPTQSNQPQH
>few|TRBJ1-1|TRBV5-1
ASSSGQGRTEAF
>.|TRBJ1-2|TRBV27
ASSRGQSYGYT
>.|TRBJ2-5|TRBV10-3
AISESQAGGETQY
>few|TRBJ1-5|TRBV7-3
ASSFSLSQGSNQPQH
>.|TRBJ1-3|TRBV7-3
ASSLTGQGRNTIY
>.|TRBJ2-2|TRBV6-5
ASRHGGENTGELF
>.|TRBJ2-1|TRBV18
ASSPGPLNEQF
>.|TRBJ2-3|TRBV2
ASSELISGGDTQY
>.|TRBJ2-7|TRBV6-1
ASSEQPGGAYEQY
>.|TRBJ2-1|TRBV5-4
ASSYWTSGVNEQF
>.|TRBJ2-5|TRBV5-3
ARSFFDYTGTDETQY
>few|TRBJ2-7|TRBV6-1
ASSDRGRLYEQY
>.|TRBJ2-2|TRBV7-6
ASSFSGGDTGELF
>.|TRBJ1-1|TRBV30
AWVPGAWGEAF
>.|TRBJ1-5|TRBV28
ASSLDTKYSNQPQH
>few|TRBJ2-3|TRBV4-2
ASSQGDRGLTDTQY
>.|TRBJ2-2|TRBV6-6
ASSYSGGRSPGELF
>.|TRBJ2-2|TRBV9
ASSDNRDRPNTGELF
>once|TRBJ1-1|TRBV27
ASSFDRRTEAF
>.|TRBJ2-7|TRBV6-5
ASSYSGNRGFYEQY
>.|TRBJ1-1|TRBV6-5
ASSNAGSLNTEAF
>.|TRBJ1-1|TRBV6-5
ASSYSRRETGTEAF
>.|TRBJ2-7|TRBV5-4
ASSLGGAGAFSEQY
>.|TRBJ2-1|TRBV5-1
ASSLGGPSNEQF
>once|TRBJ2-5|TRBV2
ASSVLAGRQTQY
>.|TRBJ1-5|TRBV19
ASSPTLGAQPQH
>.|TRBJ1-4|TRBV4-1
ASSQEIPGGKLF
>.|TRBJ2-3|TRBV5-1
ASSSGTAKTDTQY
>.|TRBJ2-7|TRBV11-2
ASSSPQGISYEQY
>.|TRBJ1-5|TRBV6-1
ASKTGVFGNQPQH
>once|TRBJ1-1|TRBV7-9
SSSARNTEAF
>.|TRBJ1-2|TRBV29-1
SVGADQSYT
>.|TRBJ2-1|TRBV25-1
ASSGGGPYNEQF
>.|TRBJ2-2|TRBV9
ASSPNSGRATGELF
>.|TRBJ2-5|TRBV7-8
ASRTGTGEVETQY
>.|TRBJ2-3|TRBV5-1
ASAPLGGSVTDTQY
>.|TRBJ2-3|TRBV19
ASSGVTSTDTQY
>.|TRBJ2-7|TRBV27
ASSLASGGGYEQY
>.|TRBJ2-7|TRBV4-1
ASSPGQGLRDGEQY
>.|TRBJ2-7|TRBV21-1
ASTQRGGLLYEQY
>.|TRBJ1-5|TRBV5-6
ASSMSDRGGDQPQH
>.|TRBJ1-1|TRBV30
AWTTPTGHMNTEAF
>.|TRBJ2-5|TRBV5-5
ASSLSSETQY
>.|TRBJ2-7|TRBV7-6
ASSPARLAGSRTSYEQY
>.|TRBJ1-1|TRBV7-9
ASSPLQGATEAF